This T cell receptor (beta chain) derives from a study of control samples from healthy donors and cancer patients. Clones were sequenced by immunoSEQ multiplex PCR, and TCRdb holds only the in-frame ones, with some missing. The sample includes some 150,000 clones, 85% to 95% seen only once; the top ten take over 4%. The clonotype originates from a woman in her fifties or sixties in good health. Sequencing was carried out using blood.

The CDR3 DNA is TGCGCCAGCAGCCAAGATGTGTGGGCGCAGGTAACAGATACGCAGTATTTT. Its translation is CASSQDVWAQVTDTQYF. The V and J genes are TRBV4-3 and TRBJ2-3, with unresolved D. Per the germline V gene, CDR1 is LGHNA and CDR2 is YSLEER. This CDR3 region has 17 residues. Trimming removed 0 bases at V and 3 bases at J, with 16 bases between.